This TCR beta chain is drawn from a study of tumor-infiltrating lymphocytes in glioblastoma multiforme (dated 2017 in TCRdb). About the investigation overall: Whether intratumoral genomic heterogeneity fosters TIL diversity was tested through joint investigation of somatic mutations, TIL diversity and immune response activity. The research as a whole found: The authors noted that sorting T cells into functional subsets, which was not done in this study, would be a future improvement. Because T cells carry unequal numbers of TCR transcripts, RNA-based TCR sequencing may distort clone frequencies. Only one glioblastoma patient was included in the TCR and somatic mutation analysis, limiting generalizability.

The AllPrep DNA/RNA mini kit was used to purify genomic DNA and total RNA simultaneously from each of the approximately eleven tumor samples. Every RNA sample had an RNA integrity number above 6.5 and an OD 260/280 ratio above 1.9. Comment on this clonotype: Its antigen remains undetermined. The CDR3 ends on some other residue instead of the conserved phenylalanine or tryptophan, so this is likely a read error.

The CDR3 extends over 16 residues, inclusive of both ends. CDR3 DNA only is kept here, 48 bases in frame from base 1. In the germline V gene, CDR1 corresponds to MDHEN and CDR2 to SYDVKM. A modified ARM-PCR protocol with multiple V-beta primers and a C-beta primer was used to build TCRB libraries from RNA via three nested multiplex PCR rounds. ProtoScript II Reverse Transcriptase and a C-beta primer were used to synthesize TCRB-specific cDNA from 0.4 to 0.6 ug total RNA. No unique molecular identifiers were described for the TCRB libraries. In the third PCR, barcodes and adapters were added over about 23 cycles with Deep VentR (exo-) polymerase, and the 250-500 bp bands were then gel purified. An Illumina HiSeq 2500 generating 250 bp paired-end reads was used to sequence the TCRB libraries. Processing in the source paper ran as follows. Trimmomatic was used to clean reads, FLASH to merge reads, MiGEC to assign V, D and J segments, and VDJtools to perform the analysis. The Shannon-Wiener diversity index, calculated using VDJtools, was used to quantify repertoire diversity. TCRdb reprocessed the public reads (quality trimming at Q25 with fastp, clone calling with MiXCR) and kept in-frame beta chains. Duplicate CDR3 protein sequences are folded into a single record with the most common DNA and genes. The V and J calls and clone size are TCRdb's, not the authors'. This sample comprises 10,000 or so distinct CDR3 sequences, around 68% of them detected only once. The ten largest clones add up to roughly 40% of the sample.

The source material was brain tumor tissue. The sequence joins TRBV28 to TRBJ2-1; possibly the D gene is TRBD2, per 6 matching bases. The source is a male donor with glioblastoma. CDR3 region: CASSSSGTLIYNVQFL. The bases read TGTGCCAGCAGTTCTTCCGGGACTTTGATATACAATGTGCAGTTCTTA.